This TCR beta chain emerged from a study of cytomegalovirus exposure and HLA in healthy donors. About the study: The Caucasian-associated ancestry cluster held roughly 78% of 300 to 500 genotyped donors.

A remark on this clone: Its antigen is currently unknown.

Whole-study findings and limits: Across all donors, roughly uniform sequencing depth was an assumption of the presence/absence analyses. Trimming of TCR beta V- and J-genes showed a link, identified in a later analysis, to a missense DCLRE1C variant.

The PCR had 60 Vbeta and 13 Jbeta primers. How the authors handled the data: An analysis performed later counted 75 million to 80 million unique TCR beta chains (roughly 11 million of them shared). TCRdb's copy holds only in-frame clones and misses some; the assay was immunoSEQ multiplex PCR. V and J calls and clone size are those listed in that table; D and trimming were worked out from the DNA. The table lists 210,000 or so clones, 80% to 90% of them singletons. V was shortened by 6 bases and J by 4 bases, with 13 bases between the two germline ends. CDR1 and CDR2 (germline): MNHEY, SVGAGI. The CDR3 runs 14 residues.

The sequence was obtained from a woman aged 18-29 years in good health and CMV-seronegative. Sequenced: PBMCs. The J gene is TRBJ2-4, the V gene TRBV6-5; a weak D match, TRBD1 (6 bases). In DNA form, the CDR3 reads TGTGCCAGCAGGTCTCGGGACATAAAAAACATTCAGTACTTC. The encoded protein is CASRSRDIKNIQYF.